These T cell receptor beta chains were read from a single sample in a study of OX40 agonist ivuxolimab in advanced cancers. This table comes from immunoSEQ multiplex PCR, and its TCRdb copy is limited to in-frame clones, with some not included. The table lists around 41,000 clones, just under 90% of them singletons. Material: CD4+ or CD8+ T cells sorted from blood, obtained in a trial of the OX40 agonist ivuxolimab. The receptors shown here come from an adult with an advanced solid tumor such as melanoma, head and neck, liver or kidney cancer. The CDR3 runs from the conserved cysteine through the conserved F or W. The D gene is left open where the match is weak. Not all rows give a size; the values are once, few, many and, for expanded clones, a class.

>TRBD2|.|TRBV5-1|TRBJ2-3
TGCGCCAGCAGCCTCGGGACTAGCGCAGATACGCAGTATTTT
CASSLGTSADTQYF
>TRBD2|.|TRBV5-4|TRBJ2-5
TGTGCCAGCAGCTCTCAGCGGGGTCAAGAGACCCAGTACTTC
CASSSQRGQETQYF
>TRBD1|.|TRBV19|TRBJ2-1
TGTGCCAGTAGTATAGCCCCTTACAGGGGTAGTGGTAATGAGCAGTTCTTC
CASSIAPYRGSGNEQFF
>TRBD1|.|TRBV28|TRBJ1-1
TGTGCCAGCAGTTTAATTGACAGGGGATTCACTGAAGCTTTCTTT
CASSLIDRGFTEAFF
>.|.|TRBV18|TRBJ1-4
TGTGCCAGCTCACCCACCAATCCAGGGGAGAAACTGTTTTTT
CASSPTNPGEKLFF
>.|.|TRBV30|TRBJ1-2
TGTGCCCGTAAAAGGGGCCTATGGCCAGATGGCTACACCTTC
CARKRGLWPDGYTF
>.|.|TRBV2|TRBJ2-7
TGTGCCAGCAGGGGACGGCAGTACGAGCAGTACTTC
CASRGRQYEQYF
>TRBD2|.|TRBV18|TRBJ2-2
TGTGCCAGCTCTCCTGGACTAGCGGGAGCCCGGAACACCGGGGAGCTGTTTTTT
CASSPGLAGARNTGELFF
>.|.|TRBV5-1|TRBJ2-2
TGCGCCAGCAGCTTGGCGGCAGGGTCCGGGGAGCTGTTTTTT
CASSLAAGSGELFF
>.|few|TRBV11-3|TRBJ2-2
TGTGCCAGCAGCTTAGACTTCACCGGGGAGCTGTTTTTT
CASSLDFTGELFF
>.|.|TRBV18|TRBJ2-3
TGTGCCAGCTCATCCAGGGATAGCACAGATACGCAGTATTTT
CASSSRDSTDTQYF
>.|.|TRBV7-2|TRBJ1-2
TGTGCCAGCAGCGCATACAGCTATGGCTACACCTTC
CASSAYSYGYTF
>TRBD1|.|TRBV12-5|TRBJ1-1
TGTGCTAGTGGTTTGGACGGGACAGGGCTAGGGCACACTGAAGCTTTCTTT
CASGLDGTGLGHTEAFF
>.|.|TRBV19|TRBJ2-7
TGTGCCAGTAGTATCATGAGGGGAAGCTCCTACGAGCAGTACTTC
CASSIMRGSSYEQYF
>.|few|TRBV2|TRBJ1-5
TGTGCCAGCAGTCGGGACGGCAATCAGCCCCAGCATTTT
CASSRDGNQPQHF
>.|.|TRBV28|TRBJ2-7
TGTGCCAGCAGTTTAGGCGGGAAAAACTACGAGCAGTACTTC
CASSLGGKNYEQYF
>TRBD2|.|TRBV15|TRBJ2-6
TGTGCCACCAGCCGATCAAGAAGCGGGGGCCAGGCCAACGTCCTGACTTTC
CATSRSRSGGQANVLTF
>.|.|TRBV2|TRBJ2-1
TGTGCCAGCAGCGATGTACCCAAGAGGACTTACAATGAGCAGTTCTTC
CASSDVPKRTYNEQFF
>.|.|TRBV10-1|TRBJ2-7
TGCGCCAGCAGTATTGGACTTTCCTACGAGCAGTACTTC
CASSIGLSYEQYF
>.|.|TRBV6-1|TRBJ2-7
TGTGCCAGCAGTGAAAGCCGGTACGAGCAGTACTTC
CASSESRYEQYF
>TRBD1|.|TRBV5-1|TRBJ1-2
TGCGCCAGCAGCGTTGACAGGGGAATCAACTATGGCTACACCTTC
CASSVDRGINYGYTF
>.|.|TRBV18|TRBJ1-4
TGTGCCAGCTCACCCAGGGTGGACACGATTGCAACTAATGAAAAACTGTTTTTT
CASSPRVDTIATNEKLFF
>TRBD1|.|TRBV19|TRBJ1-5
TGTGCCAGTAGTATGGGCAGGGGGAGCAATCAGCCCCAGCATTTT
CASSMGRGSNQPQHF
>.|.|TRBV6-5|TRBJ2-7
TGTGCCAGCAGTTACAGGGGCCTGCGCCACGAGCAGTACTTC
CASSYRGLRHEQYF